What follows are 26 T cell receptor beta chains derived from one specimen sequenced in a study of blood T cell repertoires in COVID-19. Data came from immunoSEQ multiplex PCR; TCRdb stores just in-frame clones and leaves some out. The sample shows 300,000 to 400,000 clones, approximately 90% of them seen only once. Material for sequencing was PBMCs or T cells enriched from blood (not recorded which). These receptors originate from a woman in her 30s with acute COVID-19.

The V gene is TRBV9, the J gene TRBJ1-5, with unresolved D. The CDR3 extends over 13 amino acids. CDR1 and CDR2 from the germline V gene are SGDLS and YYNGEE. Between the trimmed V and J ends, which lost 8 bases and 4 bases, there was a span of 13 bases. CDR3 in amino acids: CARRHLWNQPQHF. In DNA form, the CDR3 reads TGTGCCAGAAGACACTTATGGAATCAGCCCCAGCATTTT.

The sample holds one count of this clone. The chain couples TRBV5-6 to TRBJ2-7, with no clear D. CDR3 length: 11 residues. Germline values: CDR1 SGHDT, CDR2 YYEEEE. The germline V and J ends were trimmed by 4 bases and 1 base, with 3 bases remaining between them. CDR3 sequence (DNA): TGTGCCAGCAGCCAATCCTACGAGCAGTACTTC. This codes for CASSQSYEQYF.

The rearrangement links TRBV24-1 to TRBJ2-1, with 10 positions matching TRBD2. The CDR3 covers 15 residues. Unmatched junction bases numbered 8, after V lost 3 bases and J lost 10 bases. Germline V gives CDR1 KGHDR, CDR2 SFDVKD. CDR3 residues: CATSDLTSGDWEQFF. Written as DNA, the CDR3 is TGTGCCACCAGTGATCTCACTAGCGGGGACTGGGAGCAGTTCTTC.

The rearrangement joins TRBV24-1 to TRBJ2-1; 8 nucleotides agree with TRBD2. With 9 bases clipped from V and 5 bases from J, the junction kept 8 bases outside the gene matches. Germline V lookup: CDR1 KGHDR, CDR2 SFDVKD. CDR3 length: 14 residues. Here the CDR3 reads CATREAGEDNEQFF. CDR3 nucleotides: TGTGCCACCCGAGAAGCGGGGGAGGACAATGAGCAGTTCTTC.

A note on this clone: In the same sample, other DNA sequences code for this CDR3. The V and J genes are TRBV4-3 and TRBJ2-3; the D gene is possibly TRBD2 (5 bases). From germline, CDR1 is LGHNA and CDR2 YSLEER. Trimming took off 1 base at V and 3 bases at J, with 11 bases between the two ends. The CDR3 runs 15 residues. The DNA of the CDR3 is TGCGCCAGCAGCCAAGTCCTCCGAGGGACAGATACGCAGTATTTT. It specifies CASSQVLRGTDTQYF.

The chain links TRBV18 to TRBJ1-3; a possible D gene is TRBD1 (5 bases). This CDR3 spans 16 amino acids. Trimming pared 2 bases from V and 1 base from J, leaving 12 bases between. Germline V gene lookup returns CDR1 KGHSH and CDR2 LQKENI. The CDR3 nucleotides are TGTGCCAGCTCACCAAGTAGGACACCTTCTGGAAACACCATATATTTT. Residues: CASSPSRTPSGNTIYF.

As concerns this clone: Within the sample, other DNA sequences also encode this same CDR3. The rearrangement links TRBV6-4 to TRBJ2-1; D might be TRBD1 (6 bases). Trimming pared 4 bases from V and 2 bases from J, leaving 12 bases between. CDR1 and CDR2 from the germline V gene are MRHNA and SNTAGT. The CDR3 extends over 15 amino acids. The CDR3 sequence: CASSASGEPYNEQFF. DNA for the CDR3: TGTGCCAGCAGTGCCTCAGGGGAACCCTACAATGAGCAGTTCTTC.

This chain connects TRBV6-5 to TRBJ2-6; D not certain. The germline V and J ends were trimmed by 2 bases and 2 bases, with 7 bases remaining between them. CDR1 is MNHEY and CDR2 is SVGAGI in the germline V gene. The CDR3 consists of 15 residues. The CDR3 DNA is TGTGCCAGCAGTTACGCAGGTGCTGGGGCCAACGTCCTGACTTTC. It codes for CASSYAGAGANVLTF.

This chain connects TRBV9 to TRBJ2-2; D is unresolved. This CDR3 comprises 13 residues. Trimming took off 6 bases at V and 1 base at J, with 7 bases between the two ends. CDR1 and CDR2 from the germline V gene are SGDLS and YYNGEE. CDR3 in DNA: TGTGCCAGCAACAGCCGGAACACCGGGGAGCTGTTTTTT. Its protein product is CASNSRNTGELFF.

The chain joins TRBV6-5 to TRBJ1-6, with a possible D match to TRBD1 (5 bases). V was cut by 0 bases and J by 7 bases, with 13 bases left in between. The CDR3 runs to 16 residues. Germline values: CDR1 MNHEY, CDR2 SVGAGI. CDR3 coding DNA: TGTGCCAGCAGTTACTCGCGGAGTCAGGGAAATTCACCCCTCCACTTT. Its protein is CASSYSRSQGNSPLHF.

The chain carries TRBV25-1 and TRBJ2-7; 7 bases are shared with TRBD1. Germline values: CDR1 MGHDK, CDR2 SYGVNS. The CDR3 is 12 amino acids. J gave up 1 base and V 7 bases, and 1 base lay outside the gene matches. The CDR3, as DNA: TGTGCCAGCATGGGACAGTCCTACGAGCAGTACTTC. This codes for CASMGQSYEQYF.

With regard to this clone: Within the sample, other DNA sequences also encode this same CDR3. The CDR3 DNA sequence: TGCGCCAGCAGCCGGGGGGGCTCTGGAAACACCATATATTTT. Its translation: CASSRGGSGNTIYF. This chain links TRBV5-1 with TRBJ1-3, with D perhaps matching TRBD1 (5 bases). Looked up from germline, CDR1 is SGHRS and CDR2 is YFSETQ. The CDR3 is 14 amino acids. The V end lost 4 bases, the J end lost 0 bases, and 8 bases lay between the germline ends.

This chain uses TRBV7-6 with TRBJ2-2; possibly TRBD1 for D (7 bases). This CDR3 has 17 amino acids. With 6 bases removed from V and 4 bases from J, the gap between germline ends came to 21 bases. Per the germline V gene, CDR1 is SGHVS and CDR2 is FNYEAQ. The CDR3 DNA follows: TGTGCCAGCAGATCTACGGCGGGGACAGTACTCACCGGGGAGCTGTTTTTT. It translates to CASRSTAGTVLTGELFF.

This rearrangement joins TRBV25-1 to TRBJ1-5, with a tentative D call TRBD1 (5 bases). The length of the CDR3 is 12 residues. The germline gives CDR1 MGHDK, CDR2 SYGVNS. Trimming stripped 4 bases from V and 7 bases from J, with 8 bases between. The CDR3 region is CASSVKGQPQHF. As DNA, the CDR3 is TGTGCCAGCAGTGTAAAGGGGCAGCCCCAGCATTTT. The whole variable domain, remainder taken from reference TRBV25-1 and TRBJ1-5, is EADIYQTPRYLVIGTGKKITLECSQTMGHDKMYWYQQDPGMELHLIHYSYGVNSTEKGDLSSESTVSRIRTEHFPLTLESARPSHTSQYLCASSVKGQPQHFGDGTRLSIL.

The CDR3 loop reads CASSYHTGESYGYTF. DNA of the CDR3: TGTGCCAGCAGTTATCACACAGGGGAATCCTATGGCTACACCTTC. The genes are TRBV6-5 and TRBJ1-2; 7 bases match TRBD1. The CDR3 spans 15 residues. J lost 4 bases, V lost 3 bases, and 8 bases had no gene match. The germline CDR1 and CDR2 sequences are MNHEY and SVGAGI.

The chain joins TRBV4-1 to TRBJ2-1, with D possibly TRBD2 on 7 matching bases. This CDR3 contains 14 residues. The V gene lost 5 bases and the J gene lost 5 bases, with 13 bases spanning the gap. CDR1 is MGHRA, CDR2 YSYEKL, per germline. CDR3 coding DNA: TGCGCCAGCAGCGAAGGCGGGGGCCACAATGAGCAGTTCTTC. Protein product: CASSEGGGHNEQFF.

The chain carries TRBV7-2 and TRBJ2-5, with 12 bases that match TRBD2. Germline loops: CDR1 SGHTA, CDR2 FQGNSA. Unmatched junction bases numbered 7, after V lost 3 bases and J lost 5 bases. The CDR3 is made up of 16 amino acids. CDR3 sequence (DNA): TGTGCCAGCAGCTTTCCTAGCGGGGGGGTGCGGGAGACCCAGTACTTC. Protein sequence: CASSFPSGGVRETQYF.

The chain has TRBV18 and TRBJ1-1, with D perhaps matching TRBD1 (5 bases). Germline CDR1 KGHSH, CDR2 LQKENI. This CDR3 comprises 13 residues. Trimming took off 5 bases at V and 7 bases at J, with 14 bases between the two ends. The CDR3 DNA reads TGTGCCAGCTCATCCGGACATACCATTGAAGCTTTCTTT. Its protein product is CASSSGHTIEAFF.

The rearrangement uses TRBV6-2 or TRBV6-3 and TRBJ2-7; 7 bases line up with TRBD1. Germline V lookup: CDR1 MNHEY, CDR2 SVGEGT. With 2 bases clipped from V and 5 bases from J, the junction kept 9 bases outside the gene matches. The CDR3 totals 15 residues. The CDR3 loop reads CASSYTPTGFDEQYF. Written as DNA, the CDR3 is TGTGCCAGCAGTTACACCCCGACAGGGTTCGACGAGCAGTACTTC.

V gene TRBV24-1 combines with J gene TRBJ1-2; maybe TRBD1 (5 bases). The V end lost 2 bases, the J end lost 3 bases, and 12 bases lay between the germline ends. This CDR3 region has 15 residues. Germline values: CDR1 KGHDR, CDR2 SFDVKD. The CDR3 region has the DNA TGTGCCACCAGTGATTCGAGTCAAGGGGACTATGGCTACACCTTC. This encodes CATSDSSQGDYGYTF.

The CDR3 loop reads CASSHNMGGLYEQYF. Here the CDR3 DNA reads TGTGCCAGCAGCCACAACATGGGGGGTCTCTACGAGCAGTACTTC. The chain is built from TRBV11-1 and TRBJ2-7; a weak D match, TRBD2 (6 bases). CDR1 and CDR2 from the germline V gene are SGHAT and FQDESV (reference sequence). V lost 5 bases to trimming and J lost 3 bases, with 17 bases between them. This CDR3 spans 15 amino acids.

The rearrangement uses TRBV29-1 and TRBJ1-2, with no clear D. With 4 bases removed from V and 10 bases from J, the gap between germline ends came to 13 bases. CDR3 length: 11 amino acids. In germline, CDR1 is SQVTM, CDR2 ANQGSEA. The CDR3 DNA follows: TGCAGCGTTGCCGTTCGGGAATCCTACACCTTC. Its protein product is CSVAVRESYTF.

Here the CDR3 DNA reads TGTGCCAGCACCGAGACACTTGAGACCCAGTACTTC. Translated, it gives CASTETLETQYF. This sequence joins TRBV7-9 and TRBJ2-5; unclear D gene. The CDR3 runs 12 residues. Deletions cut 7 bases from V and 5 bases from J, with 11 bases between. Germline assignment: CDR1 SEHNR and CDR2 FQNEAQ (reference sequence).

V gene TRBV5-4 combines with J gene TRBJ2-1; TRBD2 is a possible D gene (6 bases). V gave up 3 bases and J gave up 7 bases, with 17 bases separating them. The CDR3 extends over 15 amino acids. Germline loops: CDR1 SGHNT, CDR2 YYREEE (reference sequence). CDR3: CASSSSPLTRNEQFF. In DNA, the CDR3 is TGTGCCAGCAGCTCCTCCCCCCTGACTAGGAATGAGCAGTTCTTC.

Note on this clone: This CDR3 is also generated by other DNA sequences in the sample. V is TRBV5-1 and J is TRBJ2-1; 8 bases are a match to TRBD2. The CDR3 has 15 residues. Losses at the gene ends were 3 bases for V and 0 bases for J; bases not matched to a gene: 2. The germline CDR1 and CDR2 sequences are SGHRS and YFSETQ. The CDR3 nucleotides are TGCGCCAGCAGCTCAACTAGCGGCTCCTACAATGAGCAGTTCTTC. Encoded protein: CASSSTSGSYNEQFF.

V and J are TRBV24-1 and TRBJ2-4; unclear D gene. The ends were cut back, 1 base at V and 9 bases at J, with 6 bases in the middle. The CDR3 runs to 12 residues. Germline values: CDR1 KGHDR, CDR2 SFDVKD. In DNA form, the CDR3 reads TGTGCCACCAGTGATTTAACGGGCATTCAGTACTTC. This codes for CATSDLTGIQYF.